The clone carrying this TCR beta chain has only one observation. Some clones are missing from TCRdb's copy, which holds only in-frame ones; the method was immunoSEQ multiplex PCR. The sample yields around 250,000 clones, roughly 90% seen once. Participants were aged about 18 to 89 years from approximately 23 US areas. Each participant's cohort was designated according to participant-reported clinical history. Shortly before study entry, within 2 weeks, exposed participants had met a COVID-19 case. This entry is derived from a study of blood T cell repertoires in COVID-19. About the study: T cells, B-cell-depleted T cells, or PBMCs provided the cDNA or gDNA that served as material.

V shed 8 bases and J shed 4 bases, with 11 bases lying between them. The CDR3 contains 12 residues. Per germline, CDR1 MDHEN and CDR2 SYDVKM. The source is a man aged 35 to 55 who had been exposed to COVID-19. The sample comprised PBMCs or T cells enriched from blood (not recorded which). The chain has TRBV28 and TRBJ1-2; D gene unclear. As DNA, the CDR3 is TGTGCCAGCGGGTGGGCAGTCTATGGCTACACCTTC. It encodes CASGWAVYGYTF.